This TCR beta chain was observed in a study of technical replicates of blood from four donors. Assay used: immunoSEQ multiplex PCR; TCRdb lists only in-frame clones, some missing. The data contain some 83,000 clones, around 92% of them singletons. Trimming removed 1 base from V and 4 bases from J; junction bases left unmatched: 6. This CDR3 spans 15 amino acids. Per the germline V gene, CDR1 is LGHNA and CDR2 is YNFKEQ. This receptor was obtained from a human donor in good health. This sequence joins TRBV4-2 and TRBJ2-7; 8 bases are shared with TRBD2. Source material: T cells isolated from PBMCs. The CDR3 protein is CASSQVASGSYEQYF. The CDR3 nucleotides read TGTGCCAGCAGCCAAGTGGCCAGCGGGAGTTACGAGCAGTACTTC.